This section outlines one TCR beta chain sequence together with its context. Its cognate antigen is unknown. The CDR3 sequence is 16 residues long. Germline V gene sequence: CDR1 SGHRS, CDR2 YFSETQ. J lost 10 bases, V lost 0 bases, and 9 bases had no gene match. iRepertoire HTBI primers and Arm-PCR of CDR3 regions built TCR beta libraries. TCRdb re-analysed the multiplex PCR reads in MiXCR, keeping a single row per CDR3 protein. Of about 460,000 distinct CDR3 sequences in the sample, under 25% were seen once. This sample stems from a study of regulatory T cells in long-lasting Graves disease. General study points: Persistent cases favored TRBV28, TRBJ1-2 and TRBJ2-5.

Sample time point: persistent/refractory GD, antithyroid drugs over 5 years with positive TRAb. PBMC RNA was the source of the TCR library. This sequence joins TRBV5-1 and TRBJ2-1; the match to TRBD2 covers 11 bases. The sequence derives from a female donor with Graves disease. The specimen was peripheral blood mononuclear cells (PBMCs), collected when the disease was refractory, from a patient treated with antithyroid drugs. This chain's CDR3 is CASSLGPLAGDEEQFF. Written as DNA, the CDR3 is TGCGCCAGCAGCTTGGGCCCACTAGCGGGAGACGAGGAGCAGTTCTTC.